This T cell receptor beta chain was sequenced during a study of cytomegalovirus exposure and HLA in healthy donors. Findings of the study overall: Later analysis associated a missense DCLRE1C variant with TCR beta V- and J-gene trimming.

V lost 4 bases to trimming and J lost 2 bases, with 12 bases between them. The CDR3 is 14 residues long. Looked up from germline, CDR1 is SGHRS and CDR2 is YFSETQ. Remarks on this clone: The antigen is unknown.

Primers: 60 Vbeta forward and 13 Jbeta reverse. The repertoire was sequenced with immunoSEQ multiplex PCR; TCRdb's copy has only in-frame clones and lacks some. This table has around 200,000 clones, about 75% appearing once. This TCR came from a man aged 18 to 30 in good health and CMV-seronegative. The sample comprised PBMCs. The chain has TRBV5-1 and TRBJ1-1, with D possibly being TRBD1 (5 bases). The CDR3 DNA is TGCGCCAGCAGCCCGGGGGATGTAAACACTGAAGCTTTCTTT. Protein sequence: CASSPGDVNTEAFF.